Listed below are T cell receptor beta chains from one sample, sequenced in a study of Ad26.COV2.S vaccination and SARS-CoV-2 variants. Libraries were prepared by immunoSEQ multiplex PCR; TCRdb keeps only in-frame clonotypes and omits some of them. The sample carries 350,000 to 500,000 clones, around 90% recorded once. The sample here was peripheral blood, taken in a trial of Ad26.COV2.S vaccine versus placebo. The receptors derive from a person aged 18-65 years who received the Ad26.COV2.S COVID-19 vaccine or a placebo. The CDR3 runs from the conserved cysteine through the conserved F or W.

V | CDR3
TRBV6-5 | CASSHRDRAYEQYF
TRBV6-1 | CASSESGRGQPQHF
TRBV6-2/TRBV6-3 | CASSPAGTGLNYGYTF
TRBV24-1 | CATQGTINQPQHF
TRBV7-8 | CASSLGLAGKETQYF
TRBV27 | CASSLYMGVEQFF
TRBV5-4 | CASSLGTSDYSSYEQYF
TRBV25-1 | CASTLSGANVLTF
TRBV7-9 | CASSTSSSPAKNIQYF
TRBV11-2 | CASRETGGYEQYF
TRBV10-3 | CAISETYRGPYEQYF
TRBV9 | CASSVAQGTSGSWDTQYF
TRBV9 | CASTLEGSGNTIYF
TRBV5-1 | CASLGSYNEQFF
TRBV5-6 | CASSFLPTGAETQYF
TRBV7-6 | CASSTGQHYEQYF